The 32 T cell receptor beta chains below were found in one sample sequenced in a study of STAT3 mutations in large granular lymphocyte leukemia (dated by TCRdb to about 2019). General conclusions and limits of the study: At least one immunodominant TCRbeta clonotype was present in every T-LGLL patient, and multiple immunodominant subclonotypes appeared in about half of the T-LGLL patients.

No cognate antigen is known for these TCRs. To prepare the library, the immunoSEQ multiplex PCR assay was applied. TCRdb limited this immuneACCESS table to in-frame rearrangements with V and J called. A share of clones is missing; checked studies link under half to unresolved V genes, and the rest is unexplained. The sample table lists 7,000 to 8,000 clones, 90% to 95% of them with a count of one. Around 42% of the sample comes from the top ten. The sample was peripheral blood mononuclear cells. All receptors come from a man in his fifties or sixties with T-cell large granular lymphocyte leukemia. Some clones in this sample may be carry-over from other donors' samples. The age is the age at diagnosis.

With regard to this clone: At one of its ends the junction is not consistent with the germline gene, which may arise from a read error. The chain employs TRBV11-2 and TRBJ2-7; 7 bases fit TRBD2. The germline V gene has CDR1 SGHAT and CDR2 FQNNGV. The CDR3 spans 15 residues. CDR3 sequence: CASSLDPGTTTRNFF. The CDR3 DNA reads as TGTGCCAGCAGCTTAGATCCCGGGACTACCACTCGAAACTTCTTC.

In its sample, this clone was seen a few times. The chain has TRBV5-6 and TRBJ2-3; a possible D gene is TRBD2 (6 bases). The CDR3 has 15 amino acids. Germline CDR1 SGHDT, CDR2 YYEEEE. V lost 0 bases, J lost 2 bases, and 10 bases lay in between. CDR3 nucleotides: TGTGCCAGCAGCTTGGGCGGGGATCCCACAGATACGCAGTATTTT. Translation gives CASSLGGDPTDTQYF.

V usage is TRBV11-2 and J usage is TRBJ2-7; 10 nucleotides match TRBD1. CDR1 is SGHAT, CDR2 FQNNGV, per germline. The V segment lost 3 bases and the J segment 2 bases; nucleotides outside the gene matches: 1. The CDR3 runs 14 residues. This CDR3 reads CASSLGTGAYEQYF. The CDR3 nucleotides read TGTGCCAGCAGCTTGGGGACAGGGGCCTACGAGCAGTACTTC. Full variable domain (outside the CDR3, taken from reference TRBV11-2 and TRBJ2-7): EAGVAQSPRYKIIEKRQSVAFWCNPISGHATLYWYQQILGQGPKLLIQFQNNGVVDDSQLPKDRFSAERLKGVDSTLKIQPAKLEDSAVYLCASSLGTGAYEQYFGPGTRLTVT.

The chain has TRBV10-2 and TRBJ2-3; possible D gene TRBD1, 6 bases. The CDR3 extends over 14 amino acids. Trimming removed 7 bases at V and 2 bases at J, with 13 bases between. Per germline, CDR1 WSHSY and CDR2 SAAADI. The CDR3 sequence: CASTRGQSTDTQYF. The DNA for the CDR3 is TGCGCCAGCACCCGCGGACAGTCCACAGATACGCAGTATTTT.

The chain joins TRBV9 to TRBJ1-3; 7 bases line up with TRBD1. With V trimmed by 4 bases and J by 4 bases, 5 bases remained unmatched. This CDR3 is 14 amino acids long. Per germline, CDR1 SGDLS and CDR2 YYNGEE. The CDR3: CASSPTGDGNTIYF. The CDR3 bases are TGTGCCAGCAGCCCCACAGGGGACGGAAACACCATATATTTT.

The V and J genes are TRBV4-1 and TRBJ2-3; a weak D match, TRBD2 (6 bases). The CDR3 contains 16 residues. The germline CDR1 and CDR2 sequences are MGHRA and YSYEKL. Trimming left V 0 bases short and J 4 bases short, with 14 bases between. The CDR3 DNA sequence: TGCGCCAGCAGCCAAGATGTGGCGGGGCGAGCAGATACGCAGTATTTT. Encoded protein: CASSQDVAGRADTQYF.

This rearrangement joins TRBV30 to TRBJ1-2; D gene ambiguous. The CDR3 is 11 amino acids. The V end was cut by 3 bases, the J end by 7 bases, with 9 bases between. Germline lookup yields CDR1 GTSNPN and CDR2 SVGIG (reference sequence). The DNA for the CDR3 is TGTGCCTGGAGCGTAGGGCTTGGCTACACCTTC. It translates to CAWSVGLGYTF. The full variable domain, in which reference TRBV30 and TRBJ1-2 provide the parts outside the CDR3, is SQTIHQWPATLVQPVGSPLSLECTVEGTSNPNLYWYRQAAGRGLQLLFYSVGIGQISSEVPQNLSASRPQDRQFILSSKKLLLSDSGFYLCAWSVGLGYTFGSGTRLTVV.

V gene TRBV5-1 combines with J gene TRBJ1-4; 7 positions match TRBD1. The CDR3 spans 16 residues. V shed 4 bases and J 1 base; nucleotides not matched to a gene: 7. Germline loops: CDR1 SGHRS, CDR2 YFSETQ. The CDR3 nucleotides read TGCGCCAGCAGCCCGGACAGGTGGAAAACTAATGAAAAACTGTTTTTT. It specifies CASSPDRWKTNEKLFF.

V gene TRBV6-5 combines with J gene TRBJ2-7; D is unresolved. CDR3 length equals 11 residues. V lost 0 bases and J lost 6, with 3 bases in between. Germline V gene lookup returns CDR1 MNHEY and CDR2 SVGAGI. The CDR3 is CASSYSTEQYF. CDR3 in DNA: TGTGCCAGCAGTTACTCTACCGAGCAGTACTTC.

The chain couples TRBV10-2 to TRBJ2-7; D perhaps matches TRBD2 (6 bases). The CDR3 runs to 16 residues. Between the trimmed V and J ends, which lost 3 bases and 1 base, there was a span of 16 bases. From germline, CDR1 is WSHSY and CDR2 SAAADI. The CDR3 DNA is TGCGCCAGCAGTGATATCGGGGGAGGCCTATCCTACGAGCAGTACTTC. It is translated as CASSDIGGGLSYEQYF.

CDR3 region: CASSPPVAVSYNEQFF. The CDR3 DNA reads as TGTGCCAGCTCACCACCAGTAGCAGTCTCCTACAATGAGCAGTTCTTC. The V and J genes are TRBV18 and TRBJ2-1; D gene ambiguous. This CDR3 contains 16 residues. V lost 0 bases, J lost 0 bases, and 9 bases lay in between. CDR1 is KGHSH, CDR2 LQKENI, per germline.

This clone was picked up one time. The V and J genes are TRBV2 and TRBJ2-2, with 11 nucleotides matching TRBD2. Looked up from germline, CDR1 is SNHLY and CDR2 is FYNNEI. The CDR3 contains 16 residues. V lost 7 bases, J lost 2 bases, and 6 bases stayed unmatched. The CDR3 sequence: CASKGTSGFNTGELFF. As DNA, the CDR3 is TGTGCCAGCAAGGGGACTAGCGGCTTCAACACCGGGGAGCTGTTTTTT. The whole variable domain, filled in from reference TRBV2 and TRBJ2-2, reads EPEVTQTPSHQVTQMGQEVILRCVPISNHLYFYWYRQILGQKVEFLVSFYNNEISEKSEIFDDQFSVERPDGSNFTLKIRSTKLEDSAMYFCASKGTSGFNTGELFFGEGSRLTVL.

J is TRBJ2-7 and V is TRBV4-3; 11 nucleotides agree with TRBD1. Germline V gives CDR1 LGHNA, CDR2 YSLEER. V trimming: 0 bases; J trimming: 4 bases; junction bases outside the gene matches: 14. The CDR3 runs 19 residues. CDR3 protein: CASSQDVNRGTGGWYEQYF. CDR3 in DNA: TGCGCCAGCAGCCAAGACGTCAACCGTGGGACAGGGGGGTGGTACGAGCAGTACTTC.

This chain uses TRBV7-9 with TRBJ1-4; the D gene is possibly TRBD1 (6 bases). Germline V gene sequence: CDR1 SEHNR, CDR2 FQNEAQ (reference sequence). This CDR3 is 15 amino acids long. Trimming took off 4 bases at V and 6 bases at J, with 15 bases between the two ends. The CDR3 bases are TGTGCCAGCAGCTCCTACAGGGCTACTGATGAAAAACTGTTTTTT. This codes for CASSSYRATDEKLFF.

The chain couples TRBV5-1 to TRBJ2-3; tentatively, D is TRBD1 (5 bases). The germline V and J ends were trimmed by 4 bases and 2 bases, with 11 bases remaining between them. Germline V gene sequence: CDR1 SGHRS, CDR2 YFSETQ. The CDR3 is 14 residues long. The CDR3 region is CASSRRQITDTQYF. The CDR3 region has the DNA TGCGCCAGCAGCCGCCGACAGATCACAGATACGCAGTATTTT. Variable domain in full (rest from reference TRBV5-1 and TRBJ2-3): KAGVTQTPRYLIKTRGQQVTLSCSPISGHRSVSWYQQTPGQGLQFLFEYFSETQRNKGNFPGRFSGRQFSNSRSEMNVSTLELGDSALYLCASSRRQITDTQYFGPGTRLTVL.

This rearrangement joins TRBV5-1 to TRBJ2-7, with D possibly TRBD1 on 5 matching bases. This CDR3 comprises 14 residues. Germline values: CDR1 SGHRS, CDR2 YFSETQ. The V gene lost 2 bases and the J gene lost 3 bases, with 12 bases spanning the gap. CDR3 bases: TGCGCCAGCAGCTTAGGACAAACTGTCTACGAGCAGTACTTC. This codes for CASSLGQTVYEQYF.

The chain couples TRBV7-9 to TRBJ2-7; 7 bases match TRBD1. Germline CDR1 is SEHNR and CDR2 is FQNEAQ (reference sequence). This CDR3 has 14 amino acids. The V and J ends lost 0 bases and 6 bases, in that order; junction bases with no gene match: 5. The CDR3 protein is CASSLAPQGSEQYF. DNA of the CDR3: TGTGCCAGCAGCTTAGCTCCACAGGGGTCCGAGCAGTACTTC.

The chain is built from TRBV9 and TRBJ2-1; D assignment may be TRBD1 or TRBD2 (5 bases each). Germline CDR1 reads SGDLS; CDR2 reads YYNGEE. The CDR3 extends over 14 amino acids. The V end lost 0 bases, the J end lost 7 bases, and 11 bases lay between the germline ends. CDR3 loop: CASSVAGPGNEQFF. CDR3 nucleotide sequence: TGTGCCAGCAGCGTAGCAGGGCCGGGGAATGAGCAGTTCTTC.

The CDR3: CASSRHGSDTQYF. The CDR3 DNA follows: TGTGCCAGCAGCCGCCACGGGTCGGATACGCAGTATTTT. The J gene is TRBJ2-3, the V gene TRBV6-5; D call uncertain. Germline values: CDR1 MNHEY, CDR2 SVGAGI. Trimming shortened V by 6 bases and J by 6 bases, and 13 bases separated the two germline ends. The CDR3 has 13 residues.

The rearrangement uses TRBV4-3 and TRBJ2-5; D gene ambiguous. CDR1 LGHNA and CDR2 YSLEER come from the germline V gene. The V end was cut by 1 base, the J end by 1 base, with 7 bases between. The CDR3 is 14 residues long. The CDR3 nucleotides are TGCGCCAGCAGCCAAGGGATTATCCAAGAGACCCAGTACTTC. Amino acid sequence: CASSQGIIQETQYF.

The chain's CDR3 is CASSPSVTYEQYF. The CDR3, as DNA: TGTGCCAGCAGCCCCAGTGTTACCTACGAGCAGTACTTC. This sequence joins TRBV11-2 and TRBJ2-7; D not certain. Trimming removed 5 bases at V and 2 bases at J, with 10 bases between. The CDR3 contains 13 residues. Per germline, CDR1 SGHAT and CDR2 FQNNGV.

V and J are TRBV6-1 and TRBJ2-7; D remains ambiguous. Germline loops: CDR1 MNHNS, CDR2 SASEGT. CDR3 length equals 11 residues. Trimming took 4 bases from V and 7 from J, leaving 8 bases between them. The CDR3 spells CASSATTEQYF. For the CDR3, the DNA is TGTGCCAGCAGTGCCACGACAGAGCAGTACTTC.

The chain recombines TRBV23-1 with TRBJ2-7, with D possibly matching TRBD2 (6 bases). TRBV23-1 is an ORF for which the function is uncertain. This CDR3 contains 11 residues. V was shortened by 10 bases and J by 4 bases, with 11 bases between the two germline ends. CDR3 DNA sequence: TGCGCCACCTCTGGGGGGTACGAGCAGTACTTC. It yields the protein CATSGGYEQYF.

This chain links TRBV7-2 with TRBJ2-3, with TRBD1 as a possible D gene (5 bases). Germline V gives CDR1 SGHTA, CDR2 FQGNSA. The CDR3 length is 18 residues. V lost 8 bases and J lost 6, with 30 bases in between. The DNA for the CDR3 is TGTGCCAGCGGACCGTTCGTTGGGATTTACAGGCGGAAGGATACGCAGTATTTT. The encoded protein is CASGPFVGIYRRKDTQYF.

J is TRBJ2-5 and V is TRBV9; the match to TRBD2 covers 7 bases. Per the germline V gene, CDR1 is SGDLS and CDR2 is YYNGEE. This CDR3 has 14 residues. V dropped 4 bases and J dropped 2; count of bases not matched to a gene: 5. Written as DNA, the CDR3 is TGTGCCAGCAGCTTGGGGGGGAGGCAAGAGACCCAGTACTTC. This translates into CASSLGGRQETQYF.

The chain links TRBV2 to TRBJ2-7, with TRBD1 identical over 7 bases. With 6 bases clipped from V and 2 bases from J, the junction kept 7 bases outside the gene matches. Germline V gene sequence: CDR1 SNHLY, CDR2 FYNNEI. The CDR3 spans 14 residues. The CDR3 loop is CASRRQGLTYEQYF. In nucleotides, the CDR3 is TGTGCCAGCAGGAGACAGGGCCTAACCTACGAGCAGTACTTC.

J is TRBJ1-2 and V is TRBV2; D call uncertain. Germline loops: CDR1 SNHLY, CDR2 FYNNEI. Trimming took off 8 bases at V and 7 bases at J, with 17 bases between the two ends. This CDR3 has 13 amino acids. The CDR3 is CASGDKVFSGYTF. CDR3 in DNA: TGTGCCAGCGGCGATAAGGTGTTTTCTGGCTACACCTTC.

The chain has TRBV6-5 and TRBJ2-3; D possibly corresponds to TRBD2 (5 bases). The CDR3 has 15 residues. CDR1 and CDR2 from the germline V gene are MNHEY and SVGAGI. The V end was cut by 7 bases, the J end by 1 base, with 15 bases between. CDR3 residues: CASTSGFGGTDTQYF. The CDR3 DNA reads TGTGCCAGCACCTCTGGATTCGGGGGCACAGATACGCAGTATTTT.

This CDR3 is CASSFTGSASPYEQYF. For the CDR3, the DNA is TGTGCCAGCAGTTTTACAGGTTCTGCCTCACCCTACGAGCAGTACTTC. The chain uses TRBV7-9 and TRBJ2-7; perhaps TRBD1 as D (5 bases). The CDR3 runs to 16 residues. The germline V and J ends were trimmed by 6 bases and 2 bases, with 20 bases remaining between them. Germline V lookup: CDR1 SEHNR, CDR2 FQNEAQ (reference sequence).

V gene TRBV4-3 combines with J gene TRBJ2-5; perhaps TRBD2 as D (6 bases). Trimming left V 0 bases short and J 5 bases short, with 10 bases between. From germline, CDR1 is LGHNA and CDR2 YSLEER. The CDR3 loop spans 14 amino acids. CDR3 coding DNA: TGCGCCAGCAGCCAAGATGCGGGGTTGGAGACCCAGTACTTC. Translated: CASSQDAGLETQYF.

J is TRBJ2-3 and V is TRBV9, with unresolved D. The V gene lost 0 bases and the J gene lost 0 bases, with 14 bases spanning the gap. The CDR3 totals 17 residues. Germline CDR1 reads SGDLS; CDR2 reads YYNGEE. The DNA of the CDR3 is TGTGCCAGCAGCGTAGGGGTCGCGTTTACTAGCACAGATACGCAGTATTTT. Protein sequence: CASSVGVAFTSTDTQYF.

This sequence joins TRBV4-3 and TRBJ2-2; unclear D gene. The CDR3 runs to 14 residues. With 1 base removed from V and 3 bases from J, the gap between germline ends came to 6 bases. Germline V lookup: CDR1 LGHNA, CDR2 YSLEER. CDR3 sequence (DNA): TGCGCCAGCAGCCAAGGAAAGTACACCGGGGAGCTGTTTTTT. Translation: CASSQGKYTGELFF.